A single sample is the source of the 5 T cell receptor beta chains below, sequenced in a study of blood T cell repertoires in COVID-19. Sequenced by immunoSEQ multiplex PCR; TCRdb stores in-frame clones only, minus some. This sample has roughly 80,000 clones, with about nine tenths found just once. The source material was peripheral blood. The receptors were gathered from a woman between 50 and 59 years old in a cohort sampled during active COVID-19.

This chain links TRBV5-1 with TRBJ2-1; 10 bases are a match to TRBD2. This CDR3 contains 16 residues. The germline V gene encodes CDR1 SGHRS and CDR2 YFSETQ. Losses at the gene ends were 0 bases for V and 7 bases for J; bases not matched to a gene: 7. CDR3 bases: TGCGCCAGCAGCTTGGCTTACGGAGCGGGGGGGAATGAGCAGTTCTTC. This sequence encodes CASSLAYGAGGNEQFF.

J is TRBJ2-7 and V is TRBV29-1; no reliable D call. CDR1 is SQVTM, CDR2 ANQGSEA, per germline. Trimming stripped 4 bases from V and 0 bases from J, with 10 bases between. CDR3 size: 13 residues. CDR3 amino acids: CSVGAGSSYEQYF. Written as DNA, the CDR3 is TGCAGCGTTGGGGCAGGTAGCTCCTACGAGCAGTACTTC.

The J gene is TRBJ2-3, the V gene TRBV5-1, with TRBD2 as a possible D gene (5 bases). Germline CDR1 reads SGHRS; CDR2 reads YFSETQ. The CDR3 is 14 amino acids. The V gene lost 0 bases and the J gene lost 5 bases, with 10 bases spanning the gap. CDR3: CASSLESGVDTQYF. The CDR3 nucleotides read TGCGCCAGCAGCTTGGAAAGCGGCGTAGATACGCAGTATTTT.

The V call is TRBV4-1, the J call TRBJ2-1, with D possibly matching TRBD2 (6 bases). V shed 0 bases and J shed 0 bases, with 9 bases lying between them. This CDR3 is built from 16 residues. Germline values: CDR1 MGHRA, CDR2 YSYEKL. This CDR3 reads CASSQEEGSSYNEQFF. The CDR3 bases are TGCGCCAGCAGCCAAGAGGAGGGGAGCTCCTACAATGAGCAGTTCTTC.

This clone was counted once. The rearrangement links TRBV11-3 to TRBJ2-7; D may be TRBD1 (5 bases). This CDR3 contains 15 residues. Germline loops: CDR1 SGHNT, CDR2 YENEEA. V was shortened by 5 bases and J by 2 bases, with 16 bases between the two germline ends. The CDR3 protein is CASSQGRVSTYEQYF. CDR3 sequence (DNA): TGTGCCAGCAGCCAGGGCAGGGTCAGTACCTACGAGCAGTACTTC.